This TCR beta chain appears in the sequencing data of a study of blood T cells in healthy people across ages. Background on the study: About one barcoded beta molecule per two T cells was the capture yield of template switching. Findings and caveats of the study: Across the age range, TCR beta diversity per million T cells fell in a roughly linear way.

About this clonotype: Its antigen is unknown.

The authors ran a second PCR of 7 to 11 cycles using a sample-barcoded 5' primer and a J-beta primer mix. Carrying 12 random nucleotides, a template-switch adaptor labeled each individual cDNA molecule. TCRdb used MiXCR to reprocess the 5' RACE reads, holding one entry per CDR3 protein. This table has approximately 400,000 distinct CDR3 sequences, about 55% appearing once. Germline loops: CDR1 LGHNA, CDR2 YNFKEQ. V was clipped by 2 bases and J by 13 bases, with 9 bases between them. The CDR3 has 11 amino acids. The authors extracted at least 6 micrograms of total RNA per sample. The sequence was collected from a man aged 55 to 70 in good health. The V gene is TRBV4-2, the J gene TRBJ2-4, with D unclear. What was sequenced was blood. The CDR3 spells CASSQRAEQYF. The CDR3 nucleotides read TGTGCCAGCAGCCAAAGGGCGGAGCAGTACTTC.